This entry lists 19 T cell receptor beta chains sequenced from one sample in a study of shared clonotypes between healthy human individuals. Produced via immunoSEQ multiplex PCR; TCRdb's table is partial and in-frame only. The repertoire holds about 990,000 clones, with around 78% as singletons. The sequenced material came from memory CD4+ T cells from PBMCs. The sample's subset: CD45RA-negative fraction. The receptor set was obtained from a man in his late teens or twenties in good health. Some clones in this sample may be carry-over from other donors' samples.

V gene TRBV19 combines with J gene TRBJ2-5; possibly TRBD2 for D (6 bases). This CDR3 is 15 amino acids long. CDR1 is LNHDA, CDR2 SQIVND, per germline (reference sequence). Trimming took 8 bases from V and 2 from J, leaving 18 bases between them. Written as DNA, the CDR3 is TGTGCCAGTGCCGGCCCCAGGAGCGGGCAAGAGACCCAGTACTTC. Protein sequence: CASAGPRSGQETQYF.

This sequence joins TRBV30 and TRBJ2-5; D possibly corresponds to TRBD2 (6 bases). CDR1 and CDR2 from the germline V gene are GTSNPN and SVGIG (reference sequence). CDR3 length equals 13 residues. The V end was cut by 0 bases, the J end by 5 bases, with 10 bases between. Written as DNA, the CDR3 is TGTGCCTGGAGTGTAGGAGGGCGGGAGACCCAGTACTTC. Its translation: CAWSVGGRETQYF.

The V gene is TRBV11-2, the J gene TRBJ2-1, with D tentatively TRBD2 (5 bases). The CDR3 is 14 amino acids. V was cut by 5 bases and J by 6 bases, with 14 bases left in between. Germline V gene data show CDR1 as SGHAT and CDR2 as FQNNGV. The CDR3 coding sequence is TGTGCCAGCAGCCCACGCCCCACTAGCAATGAGCAGTTCTTC. Translation gives CASSPRPTSNEQFF.

With regard to this clone: This sample includes further DNA sequences coding for the same CDR3. The chain employs TRBV9 and TRBJ2-7; 11 bases agree with TRBD2. V was pared by 0 bases and J by 3 bases, with 2 bases of the junction left unmatched. Germline lookup yields CDR1 SGDLS and CDR2 YYNGEE. The CDR3 covers 15 residues. The CDR3 reads CASSVAGTSGYEQYF. DNA of the CDR3: TGTGCCAGCAGCGTAGCTGGGACTAGCGGCTACGAGCAGTACTTC.

The chain is built from TRBV10-3 and TRBJ2-1; maybe TRBD1 (7 bases). Per germline, CDR1 ENHRY and CDR2 SYGVKD. V gave up 3 bases and J gave up 10 bases, with 25 bases separating them. CDR3 length: 17 amino acids. Written as DNA, the CDR3 is TGTGCCATCAGTGAATTGGGCGGAGGGGGCCCGGGGCAGGAGCAGTTCTTC. It encodes CAISELGGGGPGQEQFF.

V usage is TRBV4-2 and J usage is TRBJ2-3; TRBD2 agrees at 8 bases. Germline-derived CDR1 and CDR2 are LGHNA and YNFKEQ. J gave up 3 bases and V 1 base, and 6 bases lay outside the gene matches. This CDR3 spans 16 amino acids. The CDR3 DNA is TGTGCCAGCAGCCAAGGGGTCCGGGAGGGAACAGATACGCAGTATTTT. Translating gives CASSQGVREGTDTQYF.

The rearrangement joins TRBV4-2 to TRBJ2-2, with TRBD2 matching over 11 bases. The CDR3 spans 17 residues. V lost 0 bases to trimming and J lost 4 bases; unmatched junction nucleotides: 4. Germline CDR1 LGHNA, CDR2 YNFKEQ. The CDR3 loop is CASSQDITSGSTGELFF. The CDR3 nucleotides read TGTGCCAGCAGCCAAGATATAACTAGCGGGAGCACCGGGGAGCTGTTTTTT.

The chain employs TRBV25-1 and TRBJ2-1; TRBD1 agrees at 8 bases. The CDR3 extends over 15 amino acids. The germline V gene encodes CDR1 MGHDK and CDR2 SYGVNS. J gave up 6 bases and V 3 bases, and 7 bases lay outside the gene matches. The CDR3 DNA reads as TGTGCCAGCAGTGAGGGTCAGGGGGCCTTCAATGAGCAGTTCTTC. Translating gives CASSEGQGAFNEQFF.

There are a few counts of this clone. This same CDR3 is encoded by further DNA sequences in the sample. V and J are TRBV6-5 and TRBJ1-5, with D hard to call. Germline assignment: CDR1 MNHEY and CDR2 SVGAGI. The V gene lost 0 bases and the J gene lost 3 bases, with 3 bases spanning the gap. This CDR3 region has 13 residues. The CDR3 coding sequence is TGTGCCAGCAGTTACTCGGCCAATCAGCCCCAGCATTTT. It encodes CASSYSANQPQHF.

This chain uses TRBV2 with TRBJ2-1, with TRBD1 matching 9 bases. J gave up 6 bases and V 8 bases, and 11 bases lay outside the gene matches. The CDR3 loop spans 15 amino acids. Germline V gene sequence: CDR1 SNHLY, CDR2 FYNNEI. CDR3: CASGQGLVGGNEQFF. The CDR3 nucleotides read TGTGCCAGCGGACAGGGGCTGGTGGGTGGCAATGAGCAGTTCTTC.

The chain combines TRBV4-3 with TRBJ2-6; tentatively, D is TRBD1 (7 bases). The CDR3 is 18 amino acids. Per germline, CDR1 LGHNA and CDR2 YSLEER. V was clipped by 0 bases and J by 1 base, with 13 bases between them. The DNA for the CDR3 is TGCGCCAGCAGCCAAGATGGAGGGGGCGAGTCTGGGGCCAACGTCCTGACTTTC. Protein sequence: CASSQDGGGESGANVLTF.

V usage is TRBV7-2 and J usage is TRBJ2-5; no definite D call. Trimming took off 5 bases at V and 5 bases at J, with 12 bases between the two ends. Germline V gene data show CDR1 as SGHTA and CDR2 as FQGNSA. The CDR3 length is 13 residues. The DNA of the CDR3 is TGTGCCAGCAGCACGGGTCTCGGGGAGACCCAGTACTTC. Translating it yields CASSTGLGETQYF. Full variable domain (outside the CDR3, taken from reference TRBV7-2 and TRBJ2-5): GAGVSQSPSNKVTEKGKDVELRCDPISGHTALYWYRQSLGQGLEFLIYFQGNSAPDKSGLPSDRFSAERTGGSVSTLTIQRTQQEDSAVYLCASSTGLGETQYFGPGTRLLVL.

V and J are TRBV5-1 and TRBJ2-5; no reliable D call. In germline, CDR1 is SGHRS, CDR2 YFSETQ. This CDR3 is built from 12 residues. V shed 3 bases and J shed 1 base, with 4 bases lying between them. The CDR3 here is CASSYRQETQYF. The CDR3 DNA is TGCGCCAGCAGCTACCGCCAAGAGACCCAGTACTTC.

As concerns this clone: Other nucleotide sequences from this sample produce the same CDR3. The rearrangement joins TRBV19 to TRBJ1-2, with D perhaps TRBD1 (6 bases). Trimming removed 1 base at V and 3 bases at J, with 6 bases between. This CDR3 comprises 13 residues. CDR1 and CDR2 (germline): LNHDA, SQIVND (reference sequence). In DNA form, the CDR3 reads TGTGCCAGTAGTATAGGACAGGACTATGGCTACACCTTC. Its translation is CASSIGQDYGYTF. Using reference TRBV19 and TRBJ1-2 for the parts outside the CDR3, the full variable domain is DGGITQSPKYLFRKEGQNVTLSCEQNLNHDAMYWYRQDPGQGLRLIYYSQIVNDFQKGDIAEGYSVSREKKESFPLTVTSAQKNPTAFYLCASSIGQDYGYTFGSGTRLTVV.

The chain recombines TRBV7-8 with TRBJ1-5; D perhaps matches TRBD1 (5 bases). Trimming shortened V by 4 bases and J by 6 bases, and 13 bases separated the two germline ends. The CDR3 sequence is 14 residues long. Germline CDR1 SGHVS, CDR2 FQNEAQ. The CDR3 loop reads CASSWFRGGQPQHF. In DNA form, the CDR3 reads TGTGCCAGCAGCTGGTTCCGGGGGGGTCAGCCCCAGCATTTT.

In nucleotides, the CDR3 is TGTGCCAGCAAAGGACAGCCTACTTCAACTAATGAAAAACTGTTTTTT. As protein: CASKGQPTSTNEKLFF. V is TRBV28 and J is TRBJ1-4, with a weak D call TRBD1 (6 bases). CDR1 MDHEN and CDR2 SYDVKM come from the germline V gene. The CDR3 runs 16 residues. The V and J ends lost 7 bases and 0 bases respectively, with 15 bases between them.

This clone was seen only a few times. The chain carries TRBV10-3 and TRBJ2-1; either TRBD1 or TRBD2 may fit D (5 bases each). Looked up from germline, CDR1 is ENHRY and CDR2 is SYGVKD. This CDR3 contains 15 residues. V was trimmed by 3 bases and J by 8 bases, leaving 17 bases between them. In DNA, the CDR3 is TGTGCCATCAGTGACCGCAATTCACGGGGCGATGAGCAGTTCTTC. This encodes CAISDRNSRGDEQFF.

The J gene is TRBJ2-1, the V gene TRBV27; the D gene is possibly TRBD1 (5 bases). The CDR3 contains 15 residues. The germline gives CDR1 MNHEY, CDR2 SMNVEV (reference sequence). V was clipped by 5 bases and J by 6 bases, with 17 bases between them. In nucleotides, the CDR3 is TGTGCCAGCAGTGCGTGGACACTTCGCCCCAATGAGCAGTTCTTC. As protein: CASSAWTLRPNEQFF.

The rearrangement joins TRBV29-1 to TRBJ2-1; D is ambiguous. The germline V gene encodes CDR1 SQVTM and CDR2 ANQGSEA. This CDR3 contains 11 residues. V gave up 6 bases and J gave up 7 bases, with 10 bases separating them. The CDR3 loop reads CSVADVNEQFF. The CDR3 nucleotides are TGCAGCGTGGCCGACGTAAATGAGCAGTTCTTC.